One and the same sample provided the 2 T cell receptor beta chains below, sequenced in a study of identical twins. MiXCR, run by TCRdb on the 5' RACE reads, gives a single entry per CDR3 protein. The sample consists of approximately 630,000 distinct CDR3 sequences, just over 7% of them appearing once. This sample was shared with a second study, whose subject was yellow fever vaccine responses in identical twins.

Sequencing was carried out using PBMCs. These receptors came from a young woman in good health.

Only a few counts were recorded for this clonotype. The chain combines TRBV12-3 or TRBV12-4 with TRBJ2-1; possibly TRBD1 or TRBD2 for D (5 bases each). CDR3 length equals 14 residues. Trimming removed 5 bases from V and 5 bases from J, with 13 bases in between. CDR3 amino acids: CASSPGWDHNEQFF. CDR3 nucleotides: TGTGCCAGCAGTCCGGGGTGGGACCACAATGAGCAGTTCTTC.

The J gene is TRBJ1-3, the V gene TRBV6-1, with a possible D match to TRBD1 (5 bases). Germline CDR1 and CDR2: MNHNS and SASEGT. The V end lost 6 bases, the J end lost 3 bases, and 12 bases lay between the germline ends. The CDR3 extends over 14 amino acids. The CDR3 DNA is TGTGCCAGCAGCCCTAAGGGGTTTGGAAACACCATATATTTT. Translated: CASSPKGFGNTIYF.